This is a list of T cell receptor beta chains from one sample in a study of blood T cell repertoires in COVID-19. This table comes from immunoSEQ multiplex PCR, and its TCRdb copy is limited to in-frame clones, with some not included. This sample yields about 180,000 clones, of which around three quarters are seen a single time; 6.5% to 7% belongs to the top ten. Sequencing was carried out using peripheral blood. The receptors originated from a man aged 65 to 79 with active or convalescent COVID-19. Both conserved end residues are part of each CDR3. The order of the fields is D gene, clone size, V gene, J gene, CDR3 protein, CDR3 DNA. A D gene is named only where the DNA matches it firmly. The size entry is marked missing in some rows and otherwise reads once, few, many or a size class.

TRBD1,.,TRBV14,TRBJ1-5,CASSRTGNQPQHF,TGTGCCAGCAGCCGGACAGGGAATCAGCCCCAGCATTTT
.,.,TRBV6-5,TRBJ1-2,CASSYRATGSYGYTF,TGTGCCAGCAGTTACAGGGCTACGGGGAGCTATGGCTACACCTTC
TRBD1,.,TRBV30,TRBJ1-5,CAWSTGDSNQPQHF,TGTGCCTGGAGTACAGGGGATAGCAATCAGCCCCAGCATTTT
TRBD1,.,TRBV7-2,TRBJ2-3,CASSRQGSDTQYF,TGTGCCAGCAGCCGACAGGGCTCAGATACGCAGTATTTT
.,.,TRBV5-1,TRBJ1-3,CASSLAGTGNTIYF,TGCGCCAGCAGCTTGGCGGGAACTGGAAACACCATATATTTT
.,.,TRBV6-6,TRBJ1-2,CASSRQADGYTF,TGTGCCAGCAGTCGACAGGCAGACGGCTACACCTTC
.,.,TRBV14,TRBJ1-1,CASSQDRTARTSSRAFF,TGTGCCAGCAGCCAAGATCGGACAGCCAGAACTTCCTCTCGAGCTTTCTTT
.,.,TRBV2,TRBJ2-5,CASNAQGGQETQYF,TGTGCCAGCAACGCTCAGGGTGGTCAAGAGACCCAGTACTTC
TRBD2,.,TRBV19,TRBJ2-7,CASSIQWTSFEQYF,TGTGCCAGTAGTATTCAATGGACTAGTTTCGAGCAGTACTTC
.,.,TRBV21-1,TRBJ2-7,CASSILGLAPTRGQYF,TGTGCCAGCAGCATCCTGGGACTAGCGCCCACTCGTGGGCAGTACTTC
TRBD2,.,TRBV3-1/TRBV3-2,TRBJ2-1,CASSPGLAGDEQFF,TGTGCCAGCAGCCCGGGACTAGCGGGCGATGAGCAGTTCTTC
TRBD1,.,TRBV6-6,TRBJ1-5,CASTFTGTGNQPQHF,TGTGCCAGCACCTTTACCGGGACAGGGAATCAGCCCCAGCATTTT
.,few,TRBV27,TRBJ2-3,CASSPDPTRTSTDTQYF,TGTGCCAGCAGCCCTGATCCTACCAGGACTAGCACAGATACGCAGTATTTT
.,.,TRBV6-2/TRBV6-3,TRBJ2-4,CASSAVAKNIQYF,TGTGCCAGCAGTGCGGTAGCCAAAAACATTCAGTACTTC
.,.,TRBV6-5,TRBJ1-2,CASNQVDTSYGYTF,TGTGCCAGCAATCAAGTGGACACCTCCTATGGCTACACCTTC
.,.,TRBV28,TRBJ1-2,CASSWQAPNYGYTF,TGTGCCAGCAGTTGGCAGGCGCCTAACTATGGCTACACCTTC
TRBD1,.,TRBV19,TRBJ2-5,CASSMTGAETQYF,TGTGCCAGTAGTATGACAGGGGCAGAGACCCAGTACTTC
.,.,TRBV18,TRBJ1-1,CASSLTPDRNTEAFF,TGTGCCAGCTCGCTAACCCCGGACAGGAACACTGAAGCTTTCTTT
.,.,TRBV7-8,TRBJ1-1,CASSPLSRTEAFF,TGTGCCAGCAGCCCTCTATCGCGCACTGAAGCTTTCTTT
.,.,TRBV7-3,TRBJ2-2,CASSLNGRLNTGELFF,TGTGCCAGCAGCTTAAATGGGAGGTTGAACACCGGGGAGCTGTTTTTT
TRBD1,.,TRBV11-2,TRBJ1-1,CASSVVTGSVTEAFF,TGTGCCAGCAGCGTAGTGACAGGGAGTGTCACTGAAGCTTTCTTT
TRBD1,many,TRBV5-5,TRBJ2-7,CASSSVTGIRQYF,TGTGCCAGCAGCTCTGTGACAGGGATACGGCAGTACTTC
.,.,TRBV19,TRBJ2-6,CASSITGAASGANVLTF,TGTGCCAGTAGTATAACTGGGGCAGCCTCTGGGGCCAACGTCCTGACTTTC
.,.,TRBV5-5,TRBJ2-2,CASSLQGLVGELFF,TGTGCCAGCAGCTTACAGGGTTTAGTCGGGGAGCTGTTTTTT
.,.,TRBV19,TRBJ1-5,CASSIDPPQGSNQPQHF,TGTGCCAGTAGTATAGATCCCCCGCAGGGAAGCAATCAGCCCCAGCATTTT
.,.,TRBV6-5,TRBJ2-5,CASKERQTQETQYF,TGTGCCAGCAAGGAGCGACAGACACAAGAGACCCAGTACTTC
TRBD1,once,TRBV5-4,TRBJ2-3,CASSSQRGRGTDTQYF,TGTGCCAGCAGCTCGCAGAGGGGGCGGGGCACAGATACGCAGTATTTT
.,.,TRBV7-2,TRBJ1-5,CASSERGGPRNQPQHF,TGTGCCAGCAGCGAGAGGGGGGGGCCACGCAATCAGCCCCAGCATTTT
.,few,TRBV30,TRBJ1-1,CAWSAPQGRTEAFF,TGTGCCTGGAGTGCTCCACAGGGTAGGACTGAAGCTTTCTTT
.,.,TRBV9,TRBJ1-2,CASSVAVGLGYGYTF,TGTGCCAGCAGCGTAGCTGTCGGTCTCGGCTATGGCTACACCTTC
.,.,TRBV19,TRBJ1-4,CASSANRVTNEKLFF,TGTGCCAGTAGTGCAAACAGGGTGACTAATGAAAAACTGTTTTTT
TRBD2,.,TRBV10-1,TRBJ2-2,CASSGGAGELFF,TGCGCCAGCTCGGGAGGAGCCGGGGAGCTGTTTTTT
.,.,TRBV6-5,TRBJ1-1,CASTLSRGREGAFF,TGTGCCAGCACCCTTTCCAGGGGCAGGGAGGGAGCTTTCTTT
.,.,TRBV5-8,TRBJ1-3,CASSAGLTSGNTIYF,TGTGCCAGCAGCGCGGGACTGACCTCTGGAAACACCATATATTTT
.,.,TRBV10-3,TRBJ1-6,CAISERQASSYNSPLHF,TGTGCCATCAGTGAGAGGCAGGCAAGCTCCTATAATTCACCCCTCCACTTT
.,.,TRBV3-1/TRBV3-2,TRBJ1-4,CASSSGVRNEKLFF,TGTGCCAGCAGCTCGGGAGTCCGTAATGAAAAACTGTTTTTT
.,.,TRBV29-1,TRBJ2-1,CSVDRGNEQFF,TGCAGCGTTGACAGGGGTAATGAGCAGTTCTTC
.,.,TRBV5-1,TRBJ1-1,CASSLENSGDTEAFF,TGCGCCAGCAGCTTGGAGAATTCGGGAGACACTGAAGCTTTCTTT
.,.,TRBV29-1,TRBJ1-1,CSVGSGFEAFF,TGCAGCGTCGGGTCCGGGTTTGAAGCTTTCTTT
TRBD1,.,TRBV29-1,TRBJ2-3,CSVGQGISTDTQYF,TGCAGCGTTGGACAGGGGATTTCGACTGATACGCAGTATTTT
TRBD2,.,TRBV5-1,TRBJ2-5,CASSPAGGGAVKTQYF,TGCGCCAGCAGCCCGGCCGGCGGGGGGGCCGTGAAGACCCAGTACTTC
TRBD2,.,TRBV4-1,TRBJ2-1,CASSQEGLAVYNEQFF,TGCGCCAGCAGCCAAGAGGGACTAGCGGTCTACAATGAGCAGTTCTTC
.,.,TRBV28,TRBJ2-7,CASSLQIEQYF,TGTGCCAGCAGTTTACAGATAGAGCAGTACTTC
TRBD1,.,TRBV29-1,TRBJ1-5,CSVQVGQGGGQPQHF,TGCAGCGTCCAGGTAGGACAGGGAGGTGGTCAGCCCCAGCATTTT
TRBD1,.,TRBV5-1,TRBJ1-4,CASNRGTDEKLFF,TGCGCCAGCAACAGAGGGACAGATGAAAAACTGTTTTTT
.,.,TRBV5-1,TRBJ2-3,CASSDQGEAGTQYF,TGCGCCAGCAGCGACCAAGGGGAGGCTGGTACGCAGTATTTT
.,.,TRBV7-2,TRBJ1-4,CASSSQGSTNEKLFF,TGTGCCAGCAGTAGCCAGGGGTCCACTAATGAAAAACTGTTTTTT
TRBD2,.,TRBV9,TRBJ2-1,CASSVAGGLAVNEQFF,TGTGCCAGCAGCGTAGCTGGGGGACTAGCGGTGAATGAGCAGTTCTTC